One sample yielded the 28 T cell receptor beta chains listed below, sequenced in a study of spatial heterogeneity in lung cancer. Study findings and constraints: Counts of expanded intratumoral alpha and beta TCRs tracked tumor mutation counts.

TCRdb recomputed calls from the 5' RACE reads with MiXCR, one row per CDR3 protein. The sample records 1,500 or so distinct CDR3 sequences, roughly 5% being singletons. Their recognized antigens are unknown. The time point denotes: sample taken at primary tumor resection. Sample: lung tumor tissue, taken at surgery. These receptors came from a male donor with early-stage non-small cell lung cancer.

This clonotype was seen ten or more times. One end of the junction is discordant with germline, which a read error may explain. V and J are TRBV28 and TRBJ1-6; D is perhaps TRBD1 (5 bases). This CDR3 is 13 amino acids long. From germline, CDR1 is MDHEN and CDR2 SYDVKM. In DNA form, the CDR3 reads TGTGCCAGCAGTTCCGACAGAAATTCACCCCTCCATTTT. Protein: CASSSDRNSPLHF.

This clonotype is medium-sized in the sample. This chain joins TRBV11-2 and TRBJ2-3; D possibly corresponds to TRBD2 (6 bases). The V gene lost 5 bases and the J gene lost 6 bases, with 21 bases spanning the gap. The CDR3 runs to 16 residues. Germline V gives CDR1 SGHAT, CDR2 FQNNGV. The chain's CDR3 is CASSPGTSRDLDTQYF. The CDR3 nucleotides are TGTGCCAGCAGCCCAGGCACTAGCAGAGATCTTGATACGCAGTATTTT.

This clonotype is medium-sized by share. V usage is TRBV28 and J usage is TRBJ1-1; D gene uncertain. Trimming shortened V by 4 bases and J by 0 bases, and 6 bases separated the two germline ends. Germline values: CDR1 MDHEN, CDR2 SYDVKM. The CDR3 length is 13 residues. The CDR3 region is CASSSHMNTEAFF. The CDR3 DNA is TGTGCCAGCAGTTCCCACATGAACACTGAAGCTTTCTTT.

By its share, this clonotype is medium-sized. As DNA, the CDR3 is TGCAGTGCCAACCTTCGGGTGGGCACTGAAGCTTTCTTT. Translation gives CSANLRVGTEAFF. This chain uses TRBV20-1 with TRBJ1-1, with D unresolved. V dropped 6 bases and J dropped 4 bases, with 15 bases sitting between them. The CDR3 runs to 13 residues. Germline lookup yields CDR1 DFQATT and CDR2 SNEGSKA (reference sequence).

This clonotype is labeled medium-sized. The chain employs TRBV6-1 and TRBJ2-2; D remains ambiguous. The CDR3 loop spans 17 amino acids. CDR1 MNHNS and CDR2 SASEGT come from the germline V gene. Trimming pared 3 bases from V and 7 bases from J, leaving 21 bases between. This chain's CDR3 is CASSDFIGSGWHGELFF. The CDR3 nucleotides are TGTGCCAGCAGTGATTTTATTGGATCCGGGTGGCACGGGGAGCTGTTTTTT.

The V call is TRBV27, the J call TRBJ1-2; maybe TRBD1 (5 bases). There are 15 residues in the CDR3. Germline V CDR1 and CDR2: MNHEY, SMNVEV (reference sequence). V was shortened by 2 bases and J by 6 bases, with 16 bases between the two germline ends. DNA of the CDR3: TGTGCCAGCAGTTTAAAACAGGCGGGTGGAGATGGCTACACCTTC. Residues: CASSLKQAGGDGYTF.

By sample fraction, this clonotype is medium-sized (0.01 to 0.1%). The chain uses TRBV7-2 and TRBJ2-7; D unresolved. V dropped 2 bases and J dropped 2 bases, with 10 bases sitting between them. Germline V gene sequence: CDR1 SGHTA, CDR2 FQGNSA. The CDR3 covers 14 residues. The CDR3 loop is CASSLSPAAYEQYF. CDR3 nucleotides: TGTGCCAGCAGCTTAAGCCCAGCAGCCTACGAGCAGTACTTC.

This clonotype was seen repeatedly, ten times or more. A read error may account for a junction end that differs from germline. This chain joins TRBV28 and TRBJ2-6, with D maybe TRBD1 (5 bases). The CDR3 runs to 17 residues. The germline V gene has CDR1 MDHEN and CDR2 SYDVKM. CDR3: CASSFTDRSSGANVLPF. CDR3 sequence (DNA): TGTGCCAGCAGTTTCACGGACCGCAGCTCTGGGGCCAACGTCCTGCCTTTC.

By its share, this clonotype is medium-sized. The J gene is TRBJ1-3, the V gene TRBV30; no clear D gene. The germline V gene encodes CDR1 GTSNPN and CDR2 SVGIG (reference sequence). Trimming left V 0 bases short and J 4 bases short, with 4 bases between. The CDR3 spans 12 residues. The CDR3 DNA is TGTGCCTGGAGTGTTGTAGGAAACACCATATATTTT. It encodes CAWSVVGNTIYF.

This clonotype is medium-sized in the sample. The chain employs TRBV9 and TRBJ1-6; D is ambiguous. CDR3 size: 14 residues. The V gene lost 0 bases and the J gene lost 5 bases, with 6 bases spanning the gap. Germline CDR1 and CDR2: SGDLS and YYNGEE. In nucleotides, the CDR3 is TGTGCCAGCAGCGTAGATTGGAATAATTCACCCCTCCACTTT. Protein: CASSVDWNNSPLHF.

This clonotype is classed as medium-sized. CDR3 in DNA: TGTGCCAGCAGAGAGGACAGGGTGGTTGAAAAACTGTTTTTT. It is translated as CASREDRVVEKLFF. This chain connects TRBV2 to TRBJ1-4, with 8 nucleotides matching TRBD1. Germline CDR1 and CDR2: SNHLY and FYNNEI. CDR3 length equals 14 residues. The V gene end was trimmed by 6 bases and the J gene end by 7 bases; junction bases not matched to a gene: 7.

By share, this clonotype counts as medium-sized (0.01 to 0.1%). This chain connects TRBV28 to TRBJ2-7; tentative D call: TRBD1 (5 bases). Germline V gives CDR1 MDHEN, CDR2 SYDVKM. V lost 6 bases, J lost 5 bases, and 11 bases lay in between. There are 12 residues in the CDR3. The CDR3 coding sequence is TGTGCCAGCAGATCTTTCAGGGACGAGCAGTACTTC. This codes for CASRSFRDEQYF.

This clonotype ranks as large. The gene calls are TRBV10-2 and TRBJ2-3, with TRBD2 matching over 7 bases. J gave up 4 bases and V 5 bases, and 6 bases lay outside the gene matches. CDR3 length: 14 residues. Germline V CDR1 and CDR2: WSHSY, SAAADI. The CDR3 nucleotides read TGCGCCAGCAGTCTGACGGGGGGAGCAGATACGCAGTATTTT. Amino acid sequence: CASSLTGGADTQYF.

This clonotype is medium-sized (0.01 to 0.1%) by share. The chain links TRBV4-2 to TRBJ2-3; 7 bases agree with TRBD1. This CDR3 contains 12 residues. CDR1 is LGHNA, CDR2 YNFKEQ, per germline. V lost 5 bases, J lost 6 bases, and 2 bases stayed unmatched. The CDR3 DNA is TGTGCCAGCAGCGCGACAGGGGATACGCAGTATTTT. Its protein is CASSATGDTQYF.

This clonotype is labeled as medium-sized. V and J are TRBV20-1 and TRBJ1-5, with D perhaps matching TRBD1 (5 bases). The CDR3 length is 12 residues. Germline CDR1 DFQATT, CDR2 SNEGSKA (reference sequence). The germline V and J ends were trimmed by 4 bases and 6 bases, with 10 bases remaining between them. Here the CDR3 reads CSAIPGIQPQHF. CDR3 bases: TGCAGTGCTATTCCAGGGATTCAGCCCCAGCATTTT.

This clonotype is deemed medium-sized. The CDR3 DNA reads as TGTGCCTGCACATCGGGAAGCGCCTACAATGAGCAGTTCTTC. Translating it yields CACTSGSAYNEQFF. The chain combines TRBV30 with TRBJ2-1, with D perhaps TRBD2 (5 bases). Between the trimmed V and J ends, which lost 6 bases and 2 bases, there was a span of 14 bases. Germline assignment: CDR1 GTSNPN and CDR2 SVGIG (reference sequence). The CDR3 runs to 14 residues. Full variable domain (remainder filled in from reference TRBV30 and TRBJ2-1): SQTIHQWPATLVQPVGSPLSLECTVEGTSNPNLYWYRQAAGRGLQLLFYSVGIGQISSEVPQNLSASRPQDRQFILSSKKLLLSDSGFYLCACTSGSAYNEQFFGPGTRLTVL.

Relative to its sample, this clonotype is medium-sized. This sequence joins TRBV21-1 and TRBJ2-2. TRBV21-1 is a pseudogene segment. The CDR3 spans 16 residues. The CDR3 reads CASSSHQGRYTGELFF. The DNA for the CDR3 is TGTGCCAGCAGCAGTCATCAAGGTCGATACACCGGGGAGCTGTTTTTT.

By share of the sample, this clonotype is medium-sized. This sequence joins TRBV5-1 and TRBJ2-7; the match to TRBD1 covers 7 bases. The CDR3 covers 14 residues. The germline gives CDR1 SGHRS, CDR2 YFSETQ. Losses at the gene ends were 1 base for V and 4 bases for J; bases not matched to a gene: 5. The CDR3 nucleotides read TGCGCCAGCAGCTTGACGGGACAGTCTTACGAGCAGTACTTC. It encodes CASSLTGQSYEQYF.

The sample holds many counts of this clonotype. This CDR3 reads CASSQRNSYNEQFF. In DNA, the CDR3 is TGCGCCAGCAGTCAGCGGAACTCCTACAATGAGCAGTTCTTC. The chain employs TRBV4-3 and TRBJ2-1; possibly TRBD2 for D (5 bases). CDR3 length: 14 amino acids. V lost 6 bases and J 0 bases, leaving 9 bases between the germline ends. Germline lookup yields CDR1 LGHNA and CDR2 YSLEER.

Judged by abundance, this clonotype is large. J is TRBJ2-1 and V is TRBV6-2 or TRBV6-3, with a weak D call TRBD2 (6 bases). Trimming removed 4 bases at V and 7 bases at J, with 14 bases between. The CDR3 is made up of 14 amino acids. CDR1 MNHEY and CDR2 SVGEGT come from the germline V gene. Here the CDR3 reads CASSWVGLANEQFF. The CDR3 nucleotides are TGTGCCAGCAGTTGGGTTGGGCTAGCGAATGAGCAGTTCTTC.

This clonotype was recorded at least ten times. The J gene is TRBJ1-1, the V gene TRBV28; no definite D call. CDR3 length: 15 residues. V dropped 5 bases and J dropped 5 bases, with 18 bases sitting between them. Germline V gene lookup returns CDR1 MDHEN and CDR2 SYDVKM. The chain's CDR3 is CASSLLLVGKTEAFF. CDR3 coding DNA: TGTGCCAGCAGTCTCCTCCTTGTGGGGAAGACTGAAGCTTTCTTT.

By sample fraction, this clonotype is medium-sized. The rearrangement uses TRBV7-3 and TRBJ2-2; 11 nucleotides line up with TRBD1. From germline, CDR1 is SGHTA and CDR2 FQGTGA. V gave up 5 bases and J gave up 5 bases; unmatched junction bases: 1. The CDR3 spans 14 residues. CDR3 in DNA: TGTGCCAGCAGCCGGGACAGGGGGACCGGGGAGCTGTTTTTT. It codes for CASSRDRGTGELFF.

This chain connects TRBV25-1 to TRBJ2-1; D call uncertain. The CDR3 runs to 12 residues. Looked up from germline, CDR1 is MGHDK and CDR2 is SYGVNS. Between the trimmed V and J ends, which lost 6 bases and 6 bases, there was a span of 9 bases. In nucleotides, the CDR3 is TGTGCCAGCAGCCCTGCGGCCAATGAGCAGTTCTTC. Protein: CASSPAANEQFF.

This clonotype is categorized as medium-sized. The CDR3 loop is CASSLWENGYTF. DNA of the CDR3: TGTGCCAGCAGCTTATGGGAAAATGGCTACACCTTC. The chain has TRBV7-2 and TRBJ1-2; D unclear. V lost 2 bases to trimming and J lost 6 bases, with 7 bases between them. The CDR3 sequence is 12 residues long. Germline V CDR1 and CDR2: SGHTA, FQGNSA. The complete variable domain, with remaining parts taken from reference TRBV7-2 and TRBJ1-2, reads GAGVSQSPSNKVTEKGKDVELRCDPISGHTALYWYRQSLGQGLEFLIYFQGNSAPDKSGLPSDRFSAERTGGSVSTLTIQRTQQEDSAVYLCASSLWENGYTFGSGTRLTVV.

At least ten counts were recorded for this clonotype. The chain combines TRBV19 with TRBJ2-5, with unresolved D. Between the trimmed V and J ends, which lost 5 bases and 1 base, there was a span of 2 bases. The CDR3 has 11 residues. The germline CDR1 and CDR2 sequences are LNHDA and SQIVND (reference sequence). The CDR3 protein is CASSFQETQYF. The DNA for the CDR3 is TGTGCCAGTAGTTTCCAAGAGACCCAGTACTTC.

Within the sample, this clonotype is medium-sized (0.01 to 0.1%). The rearrangement links TRBV20-1 to TRBJ2-5, with 11 bases aligning to TRBD2. CDR3 length: 14 residues. Germline CDR1 is DFQATT and CDR2 is SNEGSKA (reference sequence). V was pared by 5 bases and J by 5 bases, with 7 bases of the junction left unmatched. In DNA form, the CDR3 reads TGCAGTGCTGGACTAGCGGGCTCAGGCGAGACCCAGTACTTC. Protein: CSAGLAGSGETQYF.

This clonotype is labeled as medium-sized. This rearrangement joins TRBV18 to TRBJ2-6, with D possibly TRBD1 on 6 matching bases. The length of the CDR3 is 20 residues. Trimming removed 2 bases from V and 0 bases from J, with 20 bases in between. Germline CDR1 reads KGHSH; CDR2 reads LQKENI. The CDR3 DNA reads as TGTGCCAGCTCACCAGGATATACCACGGGACACCGCTCTGGGGCCAACGTCCTGACTTTC. Its protein product is CASSPGYTTGHRSGANVLTF.

By its share, this clonotype is medium-sized. The CDR3 loop reads CASSLIGFTDTQYF. As DNA, the CDR3 is TGTGCCAGCAGTTTAATCGGCTTCACAGATACGCAGTATTTT. The chain combines TRBV12-3 or TRBV12-4 with TRBJ2-3; D ambiguous. The CDR3 loop spans 14 amino acids. V shed 2 bases and J shed 2 bases, with 8 bases lying between them.